This paragraph covers one T cell receptor beta chain sequence. Its target is not known. V lost 10 bases, J lost 0 bases, and 12 bases lay in between. In germline, CDR1 is LNHDA, CDR2 SQIVND (reference sequence). The CDR3 loop spans 14 amino acids. The sample is drawn from a study of T cell responses to AZD1222 COVID-19 vaccine. Findings of the study overall: A mostly white British donor set with more females was recruited, and clonal diversity was possibly underestimated. Repertoire sampling was restricted to post-peak T cell response timepoints. The study reported that nearly half of spike-specific TCRs target unmutated variant regions. Baseline seropositives among AZD1222 recipients totaled only 5 to 7.

TCRdb keeps only in-frame clones here, not all; method: immunoSEQ multiplex PCR. Here the sample spans over 65,000 clones, approximately 87% being singletons. This specimen was peripheral blood, taken on day 0 of AZD1222 vaccination. This sequence was found in an adult in good health. The chain joins TRBV19 to TRBJ1-4; the D gene is possibly TRBD1 (6 bases). CDR3 bases: TGTGCCACCGAGGGGGACGCAACTAATGAAAAACTGTTTTTT. Amino acid sequence: CATEGDATNEKLFF.